Shown below are 10 T cell receptor beta chains from a single sample sequenced in a study of blood T cell repertoires in COVID-19. The protocol was immunoSEQ multiplex PCR, while the TCRdb copy is restricted to in-frame clones and leaves out a portion. The sample carries around 470,000 clones, 85% to 90% recorded once. The sequencing sample was made of peripheral blood. These receptors were taken from a man younger than 30 with COVID-19, enrolled during active disease.

This sequence joins TRBV7-9 and TRBJ2-1; TRBD2 aligns across 12 bases. This CDR3 region has 16 residues. J was trimmed by 8 bases and V by 1 base; bases with no gene match: 6. Germline CDR1 and CDR2: SEHNR and FQNEAQ (reference sequence). CDR3 region: CASSLETSGSMDEQFF. CDR3 DNA: TGTGCCAGCAGCTTAGAGACTAGCGGGAGTATGGATGAGCAGTTCTTC.

The J gene is TRBJ2-2, the V gene TRBV2; D is possibly TRBD2 (5 bases). The CDR3 loop spans 15 amino acids. V shed 6 bases and J shed 4 bases, with 15 bases lying between them. The germline V gene has CDR1 SNHLY and CDR2 FYNNEI. In DNA form, the CDR3 reads TGTGCCAGCAGCCGAGCAGCGGCGAGCACCGGGGAGCTGTTTTTT. It is translated as CASSRAAASTGELFF.

This chain joins TRBV19 and TRBJ2-2; possible D gene TRBD1, 5 bases. The V gene's germline CDR1 is LNHDA and CDR2 SQIVND (reference sequence). This CDR3 has 14 amino acids. V lost 3 bases to trimming and J lost 6 bases, with 11 bases between them. The CDR3 sequence: CASSIWQGSGELFF. DNA for the CDR3: TGTGCCAGTAGTATTTGGCAGGGTTCCGGGGAGCTGTTTTTT.

The chain links TRBV19 to TRBJ2-5; TRBD1 might be the D (5 bases). The V gene lost 3 bases and the J gene lost 2 bases, with 10 bases spanning the gap. CDR3 length: 14 residues. Germline assignment: CDR1 LNHDA and CDR2 SQIVND (reference sequence). This chain's CDR3 is CASSIQGTQETQYF. CDR3 DNA: TGTGCCAGTAGTATTCAGGGTACACAAGAGACCCAGTACTTC.

This rearrangement joins TRBV5-5 to TRBJ1-6; TRBD1 might be the D (6 bases). CDR3 size: 15 residues. Germline CDR1 is SGHKS and CDR2 is YYEKEE (reference sequence). V lost 0 bases and J 7 bases, leaving 11 bases between the germline ends. This CDR3 is CASSLASGENSPLHF. Written as DNA, the CDR3 is TGTGCCAGCAGCTTGGCTTCAGGGGAGAATTCACCCCTCCACTTT.

V is TRBV7-2 and J is TRBJ2-4, with TRBD1 matching over 9 bases. The V and J ends lost 1 base and 1 base, in that order; junction bases with no gene match: 2. This CDR3 has 16 residues. The V gene's germline CDR1 is SGHTA and CDR2 FQGNSA. The DNA of the CDR3 is TGTGCCAGCAGCTTAGTGGGGACAGGGGCCAAAAACATTCAGTACTTC. This translates into CASSLVGTGAKNIQYF.

This chain connects TRBV12-5 to TRBJ2-3; 11 nucleotides agree with TRBD2. V shed 0 bases and J 2 bases; nucleotides not matched to a gene: 7. This CDR3 is built from 18 residues. Per germline, CDR1 LGHNT and CDR2 FRNRAP. The CDR3 sequence is CASGLVRSSGGTTDTQYF. As DNA, the CDR3 is TGTGCTAGTGGTTTGGTTCGGTCTAGCGGGGGGACCACAGATACGCAGTATTTT.

The J gene is TRBJ2-4, the V gene TRBV24-1; maybe TRBD2 (7 bases). Germline V gives CDR1 KGHDR, CDR2 SFDVKD. The CDR3 has 16 amino acids. Trimming stripped 3 bases from V and 0 bases from J, with 11 bases between. CDR3 sequence: CATSDGGALAKNIQYF. The CDR3 coding sequence is TGTGCCACCAGTGATGGGGGGGCTTTAGCCAAAAACATTCAGTACTTC.

The chain carries TRBV3-1 (or the pseudogene TRBV3-2) and TRBJ2-7, with 7 positions matching TRBD1. CDR1 and CDR2 (germline): LGHDT, YNNKEL (reference sequence). The trim removed 2 bases at V and 5 bases at J, leaving 3 bases unmatched. This CDR3 has 13 amino acids. The CDR3 loop reads CASSQYGTDEQYF. The DNA for the CDR3 is TGTGCCAGCAGCCAATATGGGACAGACGAGCAGTACTTC.

This sequence joins TRBV5-1 and TRBJ1-1; 10 positions agree with TRBD1. Germline V gene sequence: CDR1 SGHRS, CDR2 YFSETQ. CDR3 length equals 15 residues. After removal of 4 bases from V and 4 bases from J, the junction contained 7 bases not matched to a gene. CDR3 amino acids: CASSGTGVGVTEAFF. CDR3 in DNA: TGCGCCAGCAGCGGGACAGGGGTAGGTGTCACTGAAGCTTTCTTT.